The sequence of this T cell receptor (beta chain) was determined in a study of cytomegalovirus exposure and HLA in healthy donors. The PCR was carried out with 60 Vbeta primers and 13 Jbeta primers. Profiled with immunoSEQ multiplex PCR; TCRdb holds only in-frame clones, not every one. The sample includes 90,000 to 150,000 clones, more than 70% seen only once; the top ten take 15% to 20%. A remark on this clone: Its antigen remains unidentified.

Study-level results: High specificity and sensitivity for cytomegalovirus status were reported for the classifier. Later analysis showed most CMV-associated TCR beta chains appearing HLA-restricted. The study dropped some indistinguishable V segments, TRBV6-2 and TRBV6-3 among them.

Per the germline V gene, CDR1 is SGDLS and CDR2 is YYNGEE. This CDR3 comprises 14 residues. V was cut by 0 bases and J by 0 bases, with 7 bases left in between. Participants comprised healthy donors of bone marrow. The rearrangement uses TRBV9 and TRBJ2-7; no clear D gene. Sequencing used PBMCs. The TCR originated in a man in his fifties in good health and CMV-seropositive. The CDR3 bases are TGTGCCAGCAGCGTAGCGGTTAGCTCCTACGAGCAGTACTTC. This sequence encodes CASSVAVSSYEQYF.